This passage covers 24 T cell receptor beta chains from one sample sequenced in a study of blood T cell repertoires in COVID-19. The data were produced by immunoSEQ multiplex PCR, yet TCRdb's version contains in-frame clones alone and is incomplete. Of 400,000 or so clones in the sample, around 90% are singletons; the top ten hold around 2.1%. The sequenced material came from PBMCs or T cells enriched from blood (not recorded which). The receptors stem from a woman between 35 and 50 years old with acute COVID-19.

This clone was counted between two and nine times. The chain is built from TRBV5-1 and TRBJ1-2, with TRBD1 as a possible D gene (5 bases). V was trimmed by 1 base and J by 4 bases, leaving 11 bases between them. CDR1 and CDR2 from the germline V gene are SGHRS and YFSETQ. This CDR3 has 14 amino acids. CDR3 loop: CASSLSDTLYGYTF. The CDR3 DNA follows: TGCGCCAGCAGCTTGTCGGACACCCTCTATGGCTACACCTTC.

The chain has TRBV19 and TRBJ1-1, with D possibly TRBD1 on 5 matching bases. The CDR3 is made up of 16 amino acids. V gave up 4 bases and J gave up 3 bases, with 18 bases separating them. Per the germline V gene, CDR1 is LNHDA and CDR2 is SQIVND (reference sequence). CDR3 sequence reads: CASSTKDTLWDTEAFF. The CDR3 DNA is TGTGCCAGTAGTACAAAGGACACCCTGTGGGACACTGAAGCTTTCTTT.

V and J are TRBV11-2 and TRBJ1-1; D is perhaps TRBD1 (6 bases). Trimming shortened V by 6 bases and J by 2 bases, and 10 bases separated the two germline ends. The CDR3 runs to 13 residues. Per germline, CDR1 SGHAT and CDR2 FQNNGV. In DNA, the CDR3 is TGTGCCAGCAGAGGGGGATTTAACACTGAAGCTTTCTTT. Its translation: CASRGGFNTEAFF.

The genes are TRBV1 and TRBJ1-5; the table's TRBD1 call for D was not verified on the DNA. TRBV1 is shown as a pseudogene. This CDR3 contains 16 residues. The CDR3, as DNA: TGCACCAGCAGCCGGATCTGCGGACAGATCAATCAGCCCCAGCATTTT. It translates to CTSSRICGQINQPQHF.

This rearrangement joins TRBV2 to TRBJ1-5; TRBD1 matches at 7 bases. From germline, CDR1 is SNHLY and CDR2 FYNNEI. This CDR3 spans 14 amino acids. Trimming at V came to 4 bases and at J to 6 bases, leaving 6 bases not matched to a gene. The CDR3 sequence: CASSVQGSGQPQHF. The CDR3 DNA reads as TGTGCCAGCAGTGTACAGGGGAGCGGTCAGCCCCAGCATTTT.

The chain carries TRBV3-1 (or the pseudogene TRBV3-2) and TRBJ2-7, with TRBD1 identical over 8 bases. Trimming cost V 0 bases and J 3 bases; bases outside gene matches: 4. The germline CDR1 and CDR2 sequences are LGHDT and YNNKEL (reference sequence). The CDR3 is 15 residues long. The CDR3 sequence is CASSQDRTGHYEQYF. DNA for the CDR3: TGTGCCAGCAGCCAAGACCGGACAGGGCACTACGAGCAGTACTTC.

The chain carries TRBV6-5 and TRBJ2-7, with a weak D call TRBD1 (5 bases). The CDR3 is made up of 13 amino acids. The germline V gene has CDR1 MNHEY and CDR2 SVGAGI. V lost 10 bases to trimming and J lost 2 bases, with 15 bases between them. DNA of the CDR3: TGTGCCATCTCGTCAGGGATCCCCTACGAGCAGTACTTC. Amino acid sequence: CAISSGIPYEQYF.

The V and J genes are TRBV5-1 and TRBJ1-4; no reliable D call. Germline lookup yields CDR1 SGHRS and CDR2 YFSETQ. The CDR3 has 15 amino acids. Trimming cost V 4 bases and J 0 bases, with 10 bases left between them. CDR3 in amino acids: CASSPRQATNEKLFF. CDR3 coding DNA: TGCGCCAGCAGCCCGAGACAAGCAACTAATGAAAAACTGTTTTTT.

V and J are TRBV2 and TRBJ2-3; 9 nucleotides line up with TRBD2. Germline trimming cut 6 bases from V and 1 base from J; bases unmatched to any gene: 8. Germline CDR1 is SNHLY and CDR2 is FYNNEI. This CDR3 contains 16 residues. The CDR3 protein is CASRAAGGLGTDTQYF. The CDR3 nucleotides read TGTGCCAGCAGGGCGGCGGGGGGGCTGGGCACAGATACGCAGTATTTT.

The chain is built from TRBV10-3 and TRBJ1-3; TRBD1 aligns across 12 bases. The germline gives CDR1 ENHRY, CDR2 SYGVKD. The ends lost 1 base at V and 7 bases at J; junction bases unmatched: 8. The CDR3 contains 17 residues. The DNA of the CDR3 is TGTGCCATCAGTGAGTTCGCCGGGACAGGGGGCAGGAACACCATATATTTT. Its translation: CAISEFAGTGGRNTIYF.

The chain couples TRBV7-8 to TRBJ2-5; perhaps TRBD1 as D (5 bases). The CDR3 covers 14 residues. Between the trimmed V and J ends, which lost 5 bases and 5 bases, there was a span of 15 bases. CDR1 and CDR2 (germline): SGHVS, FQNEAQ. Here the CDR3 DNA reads TGTGCCAGCAGCAACCCGAGGAAGGGGGAGACCCAGTACTTC. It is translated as CASSNPRKGETQYF.

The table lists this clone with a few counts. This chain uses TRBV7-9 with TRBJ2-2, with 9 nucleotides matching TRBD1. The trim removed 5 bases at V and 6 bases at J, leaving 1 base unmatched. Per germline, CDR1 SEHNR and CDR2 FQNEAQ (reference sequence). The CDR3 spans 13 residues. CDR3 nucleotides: TGTGCCAGCAGCCGACAGGGGGCCGGGGAGCTGTTTTTT. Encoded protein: CASSRQGAGELFF.

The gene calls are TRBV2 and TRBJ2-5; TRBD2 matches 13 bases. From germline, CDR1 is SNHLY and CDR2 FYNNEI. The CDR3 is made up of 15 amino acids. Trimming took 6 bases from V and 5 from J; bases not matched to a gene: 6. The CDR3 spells CASSVTSGGVETQYF. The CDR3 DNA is TGTGCCAGCAGCGTCACTAGCGGGGGGGTCGAGACCCAGTACTTC.

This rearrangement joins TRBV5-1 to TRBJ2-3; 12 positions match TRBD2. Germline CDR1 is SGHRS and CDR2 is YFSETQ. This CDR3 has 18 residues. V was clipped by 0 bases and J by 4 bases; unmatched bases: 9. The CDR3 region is CASSLARTSGELPDTQYF. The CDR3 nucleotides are TGCGCCAGCAGCTTGGCCAGGACTAGCGGGGAGCTGCCAGATACGCAGTATTTT.

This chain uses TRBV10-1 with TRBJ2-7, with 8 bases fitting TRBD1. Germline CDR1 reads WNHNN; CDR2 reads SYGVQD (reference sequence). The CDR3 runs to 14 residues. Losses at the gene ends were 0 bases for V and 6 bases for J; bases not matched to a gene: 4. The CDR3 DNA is TGCGCCAGCAGTGAGTCGGGCAGGGGGCGCGAGCAGTACTTC. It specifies CASSESGRGREQYF.

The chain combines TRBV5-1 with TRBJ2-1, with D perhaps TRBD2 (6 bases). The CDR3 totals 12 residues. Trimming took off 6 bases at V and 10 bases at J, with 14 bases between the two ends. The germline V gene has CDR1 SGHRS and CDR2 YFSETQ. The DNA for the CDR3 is TGCGCCAGCACCAAAGTCCGGGGGGAGCAGTTCTTC. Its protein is CASTKVRGEQFF. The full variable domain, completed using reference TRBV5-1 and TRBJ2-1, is KAGVTQTPRYLIKTRGQQVTLSCSPISGHRSVSWYQQTPGQGLQFLFEYFSETQRNKGNFPGRFSGRQFSNSRSEMNVSTLELGDSALYLCASTKVRGEQFFGPGTRLTVL.

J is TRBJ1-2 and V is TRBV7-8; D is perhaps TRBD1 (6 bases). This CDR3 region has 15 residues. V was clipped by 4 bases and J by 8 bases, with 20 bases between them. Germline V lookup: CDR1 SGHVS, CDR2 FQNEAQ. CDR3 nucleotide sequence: TGTGCCAGCAGCTCAAGGACAGACAGGCCAGGGGGCTACACCTTC. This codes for CASSSRTDRPGGYTF.

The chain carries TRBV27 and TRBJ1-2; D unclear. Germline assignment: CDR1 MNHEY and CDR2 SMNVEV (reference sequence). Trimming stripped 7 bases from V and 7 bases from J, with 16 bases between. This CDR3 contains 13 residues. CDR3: CASTDRDRVGYTF. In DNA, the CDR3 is TGTGCCAGCACCGACCGGGATCGGGTTGGCTACACCTTC.

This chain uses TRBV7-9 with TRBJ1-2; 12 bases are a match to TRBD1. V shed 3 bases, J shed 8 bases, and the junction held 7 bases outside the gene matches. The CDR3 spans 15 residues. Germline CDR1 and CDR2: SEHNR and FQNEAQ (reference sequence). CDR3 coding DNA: TGTGCCAGCAGCTTTGGGGACAGGGGGCTGGTCGGCTACACCTTC. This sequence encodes CASSFGDRGLVGYTF.

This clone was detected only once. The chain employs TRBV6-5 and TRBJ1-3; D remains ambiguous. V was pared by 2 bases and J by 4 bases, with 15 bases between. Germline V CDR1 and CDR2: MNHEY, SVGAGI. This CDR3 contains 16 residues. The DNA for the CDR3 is TGTGCCAGCAGTTACACTCTTCCCAGGTCCGGAAACACCATATATTTT. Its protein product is CASSYTLPRSGNTIYF.

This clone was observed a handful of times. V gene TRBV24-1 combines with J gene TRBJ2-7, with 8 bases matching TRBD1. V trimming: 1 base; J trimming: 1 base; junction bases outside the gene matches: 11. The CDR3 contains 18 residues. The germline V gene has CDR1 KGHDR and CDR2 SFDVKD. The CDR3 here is CATSDLRPRGPPSYEQYF. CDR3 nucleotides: TGTGCCACCAGTGATTTAAGGCCCAGGGGGCCCCCTTCCTACGAGCAGTACTTC.

CDR3 protein: CARSLGGGPRPQHF. The CDR3, as DNA: TGTGCCAGAAGCTTGGGGGGAGGGCCCAGACCCCAGCATTTT. The rearrangement joins TRBV5-3 to TRBJ1-5; no clear D. TRBV5-3 is reported as an ORF; its role is uncertain. V gave up 0 bases and J gave up 10 bases, with 14 bases separating them. The CDR3 covers 14 residues.

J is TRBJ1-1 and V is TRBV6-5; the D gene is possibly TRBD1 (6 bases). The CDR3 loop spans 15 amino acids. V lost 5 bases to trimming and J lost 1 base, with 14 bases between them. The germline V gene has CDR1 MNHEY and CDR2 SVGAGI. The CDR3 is CASSPGHIANTEAFF. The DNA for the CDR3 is TGTGCCAGCAGTCCGGGACACATAGCGAACACTGAAGCTTTCTTT.

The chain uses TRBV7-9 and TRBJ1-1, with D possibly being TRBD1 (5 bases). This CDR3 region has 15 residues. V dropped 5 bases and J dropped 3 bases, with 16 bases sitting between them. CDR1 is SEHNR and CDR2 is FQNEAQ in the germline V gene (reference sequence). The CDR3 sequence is CASSPPAGRDTEAFF. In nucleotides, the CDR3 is TGTGCCAGCAGCCCCCCGGCGGGGCGGGACACTGAAGCTTTCTTT.